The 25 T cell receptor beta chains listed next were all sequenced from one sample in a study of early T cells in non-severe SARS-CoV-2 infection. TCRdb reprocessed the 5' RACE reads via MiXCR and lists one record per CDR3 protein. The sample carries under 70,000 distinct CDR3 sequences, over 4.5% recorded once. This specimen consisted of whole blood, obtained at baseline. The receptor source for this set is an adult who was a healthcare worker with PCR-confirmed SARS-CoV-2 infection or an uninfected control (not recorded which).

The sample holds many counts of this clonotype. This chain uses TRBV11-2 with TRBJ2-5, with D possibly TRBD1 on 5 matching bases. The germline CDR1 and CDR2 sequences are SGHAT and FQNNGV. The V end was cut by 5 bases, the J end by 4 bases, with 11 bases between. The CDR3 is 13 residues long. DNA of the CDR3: TGTGCCAGCAGCCCAGGGTTTGCAGAGACCCAGTACTTC. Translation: CASSPGFAETQYF.

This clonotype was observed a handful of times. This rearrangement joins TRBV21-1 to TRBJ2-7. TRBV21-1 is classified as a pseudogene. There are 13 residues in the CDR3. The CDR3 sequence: CARKISTSYEQYF. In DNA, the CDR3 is TGTGCCAGGAAGATCTCGACCTCCTACGAGCAGTACTTC.

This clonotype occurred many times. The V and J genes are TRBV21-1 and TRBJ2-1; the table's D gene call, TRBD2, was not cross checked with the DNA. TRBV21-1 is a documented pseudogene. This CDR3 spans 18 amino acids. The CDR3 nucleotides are TGTGCCAGCAGCAACGACCTAAGCGGGAGGGCCTCCTACAATGAGCAGTTCTTC. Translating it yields CASSNDLSGRASYNEQFF.

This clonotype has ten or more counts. The CDR3 DNA reads TGCAGTGCTAGACCAGCGGGAGGCTACGAGCAGTACTTC. Its protein product is CSARPAGGYEQYF. The chain links TRBV20-1 to TRBJ2-7; TRBD2 matches 9 bases. The CDR3 length is 13 residues. The V segment lost 2 bases and the J segment 3 bases; nucleotides outside the gene matches: 2. Germline CDR1 and CDR2: DFQATT and SNEGSKA (reference sequence).

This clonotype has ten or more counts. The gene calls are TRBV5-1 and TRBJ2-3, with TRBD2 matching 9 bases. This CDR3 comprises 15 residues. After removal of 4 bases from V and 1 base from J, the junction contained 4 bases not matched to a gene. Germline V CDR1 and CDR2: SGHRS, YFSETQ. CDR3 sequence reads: CASSRLAGGTDTQYF. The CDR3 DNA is TGCGCCAGCAGCCGGTTAGCGGGAGGCACAGATACGCAGTATTTT.

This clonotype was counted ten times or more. The CDR3 DNA reads TGTGCCAGCACCAAGGGAGGGTATGACACCGGGGAGCTGTTTTTT. The encoded protein is CASTKGGYDTGELFF. The genes are TRBV12-3 or TRBV12-4 and TRBJ2-2; 7 bases agree with TRBD2. The CDR3 covers 15 residues. Losses at the gene ends were 7 bases for V and 3 bases for J; bases not matched to a gene: 8.

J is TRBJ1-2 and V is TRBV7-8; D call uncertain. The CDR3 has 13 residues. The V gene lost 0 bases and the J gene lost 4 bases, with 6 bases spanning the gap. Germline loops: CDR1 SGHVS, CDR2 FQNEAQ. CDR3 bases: TGTGCCAGCAGCTTAGCGGCACCCTATGGCTACACCTTC. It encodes CASSLAAPYGYTF. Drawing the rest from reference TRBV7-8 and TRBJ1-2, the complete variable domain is GAGVSQSPRYKVAKRGQDVALRCDPISGHVSLFWYQQALGQGPEFLTYFQNEAQLDKSGLPSDRFFAERPEGSVSTLKIQRTQQEDSAVYLCASSLAAPYGYTFGSGTRLTVV.

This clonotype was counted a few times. CDR3 in DNA: TGTGCCAGCAGAACGGGAAATCACTACGAGCAGTACTTC. This encodes CASRTGNHYEQYF. The chain recombines TRBV28 with TRBJ2-7; tentative D call: TRBD2 (5 bases). From germline, CDR1 is MDHEN and CDR2 SYDVKM. V lost 6 bases and J 3 bases, leaving 12 bases between the germline ends. The CDR3 runs 13 residues.

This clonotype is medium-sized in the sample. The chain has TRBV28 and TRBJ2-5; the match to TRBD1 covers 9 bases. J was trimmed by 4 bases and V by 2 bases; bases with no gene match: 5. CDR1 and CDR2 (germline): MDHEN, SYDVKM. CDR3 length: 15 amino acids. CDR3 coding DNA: TGTGCCAGCAGTTTAGACACAGGGGGCAGAGAGACCCAGTACTTC. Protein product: CASSLDTGGRETQYF.

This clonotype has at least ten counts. As DNA, the CDR3 is TGTGCCAGCAGCACCGGACAGGGTGGCGAAAAACTGTTTTTT. It encodes CASSTGQGGEKLFF. This chain connects TRBV7-9 to TRBJ1-4; TRBD1 matches at 8 bases. Germline V gives CDR1 SEHNR, CDR2 FQNEAQ (reference sequence). The J segment lost 8 bases and the V segment lost 5 bases, leaving 7 bases of the junction unmatched. The CDR3 length is 14 residues.

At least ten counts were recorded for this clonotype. In DNA form, the CDR3 reads TGCAGTGCTACGGACAGGGGGAGTAATTACGAGCAGTACTTC. Amino acids: CSATDRGSNYEQYF. The chain carries TRBV20-1 and TRBJ2-7; 10 bases align to TRBD1. The CDR3 covers 14 residues. After removal of 4 bases from V and 4 bases from J, the junction contained 7 bases not matched to a gene. Looked up from germline, CDR1 is DFQATT and CDR2 is SNEGSKA (reference sequence).

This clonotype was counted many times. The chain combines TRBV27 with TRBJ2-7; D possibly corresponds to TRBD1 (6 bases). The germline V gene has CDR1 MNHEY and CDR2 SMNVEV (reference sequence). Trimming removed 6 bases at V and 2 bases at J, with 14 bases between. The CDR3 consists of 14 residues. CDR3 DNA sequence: TGTGCCAGCAGCAATCATAACAGGGCCTACGAGCAGTACTTC. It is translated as CASSNHNRAYEQYF.

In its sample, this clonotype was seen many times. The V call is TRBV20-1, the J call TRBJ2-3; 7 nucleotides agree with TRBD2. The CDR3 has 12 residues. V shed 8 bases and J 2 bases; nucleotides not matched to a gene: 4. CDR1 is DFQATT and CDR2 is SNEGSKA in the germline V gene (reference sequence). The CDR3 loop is CSLLAATDTQYF. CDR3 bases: TGCAGTTTGCTAGCGGCCACAGATACGCAGTATTTT.

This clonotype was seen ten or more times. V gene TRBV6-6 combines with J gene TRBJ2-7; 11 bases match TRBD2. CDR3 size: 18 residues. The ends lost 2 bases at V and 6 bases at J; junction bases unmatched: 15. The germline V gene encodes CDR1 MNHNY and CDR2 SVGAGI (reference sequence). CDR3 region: CASSYTSPASGRFPEQYF. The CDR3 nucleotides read TGTGCCAGCAGTTACACCTCACCTGCTAGCGGGAGGTTTCCCGAGCAGTACTTC.

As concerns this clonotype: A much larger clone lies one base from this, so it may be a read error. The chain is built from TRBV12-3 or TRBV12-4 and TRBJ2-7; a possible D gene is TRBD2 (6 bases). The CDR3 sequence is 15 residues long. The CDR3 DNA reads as TGTGCCAGCAGGCGGACGGGGGAAGGCTCCTACGAGCTGTACTTC. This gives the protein CASRRTGEGSYELYF.

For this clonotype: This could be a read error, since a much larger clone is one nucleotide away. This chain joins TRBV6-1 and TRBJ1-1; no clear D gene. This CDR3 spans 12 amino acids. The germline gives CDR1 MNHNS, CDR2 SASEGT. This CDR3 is CTSSEALGWAFF. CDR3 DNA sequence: TGTACCAGCAGTGAAGCCCTGGGTTGGGCTTTCTTT.

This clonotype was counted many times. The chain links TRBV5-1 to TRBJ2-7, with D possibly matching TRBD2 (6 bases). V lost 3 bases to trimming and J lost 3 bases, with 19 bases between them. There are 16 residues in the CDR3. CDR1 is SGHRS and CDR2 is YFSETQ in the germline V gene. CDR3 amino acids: CASSSDASTAGYEQYF. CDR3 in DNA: TGCGCCAGCAGCTCAGACGCGTCCACAGCGGGCTACGAGCAGTACTTC.

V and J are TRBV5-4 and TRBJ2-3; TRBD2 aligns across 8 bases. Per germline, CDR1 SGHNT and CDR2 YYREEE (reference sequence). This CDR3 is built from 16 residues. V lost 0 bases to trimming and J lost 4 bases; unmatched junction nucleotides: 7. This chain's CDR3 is CASSLGGAGVPDTQYF. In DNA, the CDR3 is TGTGCCAGCAGCTTGGGCGGAGCGGGAGTCCCAGATACGCAGTATTTT.

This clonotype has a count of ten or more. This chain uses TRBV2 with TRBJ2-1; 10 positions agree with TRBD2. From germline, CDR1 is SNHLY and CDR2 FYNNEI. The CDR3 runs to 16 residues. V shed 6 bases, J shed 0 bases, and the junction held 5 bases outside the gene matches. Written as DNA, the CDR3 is TGTGCCAGCAGACTGGGACTAGCGAGCTCCTACAATGAGCAGTTCTTC. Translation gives CASRLGLASSYNEQFF.

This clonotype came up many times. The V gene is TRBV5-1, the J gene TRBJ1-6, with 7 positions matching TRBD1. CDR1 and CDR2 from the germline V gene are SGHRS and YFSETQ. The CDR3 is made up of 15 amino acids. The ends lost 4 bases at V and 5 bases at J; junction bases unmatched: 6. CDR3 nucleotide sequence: TGCGCCAGCAGCGGGGGGACAGCTAATAATTCACCCCTCCACTTT. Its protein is CASSGGTANNSPLHF.

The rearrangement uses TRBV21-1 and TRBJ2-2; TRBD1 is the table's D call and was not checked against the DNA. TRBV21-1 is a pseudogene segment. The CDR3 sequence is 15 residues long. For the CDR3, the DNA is TGTGCCAGCAGCAAATGCGTCCTGGGAACCGGGGAGCTGTTTTTT. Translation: CASSKCVLGTGELFF.

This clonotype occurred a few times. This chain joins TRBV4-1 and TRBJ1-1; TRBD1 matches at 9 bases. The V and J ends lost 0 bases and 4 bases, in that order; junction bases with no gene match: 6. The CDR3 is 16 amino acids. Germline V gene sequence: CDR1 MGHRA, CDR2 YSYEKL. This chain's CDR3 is CASSQDKRQGGTEAFF. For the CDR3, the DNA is TGCGCCAGCAGCCAAGACAAAAGACAGGGGGGCACTGAAGCTTTCTTT.

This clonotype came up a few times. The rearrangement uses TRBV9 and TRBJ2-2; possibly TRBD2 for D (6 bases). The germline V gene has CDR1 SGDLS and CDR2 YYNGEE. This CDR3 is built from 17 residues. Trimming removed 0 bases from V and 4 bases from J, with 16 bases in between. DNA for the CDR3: TGTGCCAGCAGCGTAGGAGGAGACGGAGGGGCCACCGGGGAGCTGTTTTTT. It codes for CASSVGGDGGATGELFF. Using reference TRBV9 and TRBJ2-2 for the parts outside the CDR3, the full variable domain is DSGVTQTPKHLITATGQRVTLRCSPRSGDLSVYWYQQSLDQGLQFLIQYYNGEERAKGNILERFSAQQFPDLHSELNLSSLELGDSALYFCASSVGGDGGATGELFFGEGSRLTVL.

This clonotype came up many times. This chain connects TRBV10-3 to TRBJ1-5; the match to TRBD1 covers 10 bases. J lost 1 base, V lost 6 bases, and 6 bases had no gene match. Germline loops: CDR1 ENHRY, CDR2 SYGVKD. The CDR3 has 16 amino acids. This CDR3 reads CAIRGGQGNSNQPQHF. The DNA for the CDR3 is TGTGCCATCAGGGGGGGACAGGGGAACAGCAATCAGCCCCAGCATTTT.

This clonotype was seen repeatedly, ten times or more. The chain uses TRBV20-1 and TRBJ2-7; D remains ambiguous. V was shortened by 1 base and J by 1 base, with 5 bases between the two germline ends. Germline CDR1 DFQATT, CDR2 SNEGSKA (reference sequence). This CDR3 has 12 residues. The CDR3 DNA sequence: TGCAGTGCTAGAGTATCGTCCTACGAGCAGTACTTC. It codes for CSARVSSYEQYF.